The rows below give T cell receptor beta chains drawn from one sample of a study of a mutant IDH1 vaccine in newly diagnosed glioma. The method was immunoSEQ multiplex PCR; TCRdb's version includes in-frame clones alone and lacks a portion of them. This sample has approximately 100,000 clones, with roughly 90% found just once. The sample consisted of PBMCs, taken from a glioma patient treated with radiotherapy, temozolomide or both. All receptors come from a woman in her forties or fifties with glioma. CDR3s include the opening cysteine and the closing phenylalanine or tryptophan.

J: TRBJ2-5
V: TRBV6-5
CDR3: CASRQETQYF

J: TRBJ1-1
V: TRBV28
CDR3: CASRIIQGRNTEAFF

J: TRBJ1-4
V: TRBV27
CDR3: CASSLTAPNEKLFF

J: TRBJ1-4
V: TRBV2
CDR3: CASSEEQFEKLFF

J: TRBJ1-3
V: TRBV5-6
CDR3: CASSRVPGHHSGNTIYF

J: TRBJ1-1
V: TRBV4-1
CDR3: CASSQFDRLNTEAFF

J: TRBJ1-2
V: TRBV19
CDR3: CASSTRGGPNYGYTF

J: TRBJ1-4
V: TRBV10-3
CDR3: CAISESPGDNEKLFF

J: TRBJ2-3
V: TRBV6-5
CDR3: CASSWLRTSTDTQYF

J: TRBJ2-1
V: TRBV9
CDR3: CASSVGTYNEQFF

J: TRBJ2-7
V: TRBV5-6
CDR3: CASSRRDHSYEQYF

J: TRBJ1-1
V: TRBV11-2
CDR3: CASSLGVQMNTEAFF

J: TRBJ2-7
V: TRBV5-1
CDR3: CASSLRQGGYEQYF

J: TRBJ2-1
V: TRBV30
CDR3: CAWRGYHNEQFF

J: TRBJ2-3
V: TRBV13
CDR3: CASSSRGLATDTQYF

J: TRBJ2-7
V: TRBV4-1
CDR3: CASSQPRTSGSSEQYF

J: TRBJ2-7
V: TRBV28
CDR3: CASSRTGLLEQYF

J: TRBJ2-5
V: TRBV6-6
CDR3: CASSSHAGTEETQYF

J: TRBJ2-1
V: TRBV7-3
CDR3: CASSLKVRDEQFF

J: TRBJ1-5
V: TRBV20-1
CDR3: CSASSRPQHF

J: TRBJ1-5
V: TRBV6-5
CDR3: CASSYSTGANQPQHF

J: TRBJ1-2
V: TRBV18
CDR3: CASSPGPTGGRGYTF

J: TRBJ2-7
V: TRBV21-1
CDR3: CASRKEEGRPHEQYF

J: TRBJ1-2
V: TRBV6-1
CDR3: CASRNDRENGYTF

J: TRBJ2-7
V: TRBV5-4
CDR3: CASSFGTPPYEQYF

J: TRBJ1-1
V: TRBV23-1
CDR3: CASSQPRRGSQNTEAFF

J: TRBJ2-6
V: TRBV29-1
CDR3: CSTNSGANVLTF

J: TRBJ1-2
V: TRBV9
CDR3: CASSFRDTASRGYTF

J: TRBJ1-5
V: TRBV7-7
CDR3: CASSCTDRGSNQPQHF

J: TRBJ1-5
V: TRBV19
CDR3: CASTSDTTYQPQHF

J: TRBJ1-3
V: TRBV5-6
CDR3: CASSLNSGNTIYF

J: TRBJ2-5
V: TRBV30
CDR3: CAWSVPGGAGTQYF

J: TRBJ1-1
V: TRBV18
CDR3: CASSPPPGRTEAFF

J: TRBJ2-2
V: TRBV18
CDR3: CASSPASTGELFF

J: TRBJ2-1
V: TRBV11-2
CDR3: CASSLDLGKGLVF

J: TRBJ1-1
V: TRBV29-1
CDR3: CSVVYRGRGALSAEAFF

J: TRBJ2-7
V: TRBV5-4
CDR3: CASSLNLAGGRVNEQYF